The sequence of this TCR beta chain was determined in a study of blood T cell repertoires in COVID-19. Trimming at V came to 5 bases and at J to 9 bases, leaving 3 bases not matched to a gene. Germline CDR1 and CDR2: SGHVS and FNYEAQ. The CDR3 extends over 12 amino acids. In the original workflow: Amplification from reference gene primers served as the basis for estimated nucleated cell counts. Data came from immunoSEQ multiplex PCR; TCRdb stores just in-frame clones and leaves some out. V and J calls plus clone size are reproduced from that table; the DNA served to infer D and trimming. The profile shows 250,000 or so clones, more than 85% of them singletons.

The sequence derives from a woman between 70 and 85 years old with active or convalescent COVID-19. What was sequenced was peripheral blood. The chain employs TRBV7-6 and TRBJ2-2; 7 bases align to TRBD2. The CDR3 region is CASSPGGRELFF. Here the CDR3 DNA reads TGTGCCAGCAGCCCCGGGGGGAGGGAGCTGTTTTTT.